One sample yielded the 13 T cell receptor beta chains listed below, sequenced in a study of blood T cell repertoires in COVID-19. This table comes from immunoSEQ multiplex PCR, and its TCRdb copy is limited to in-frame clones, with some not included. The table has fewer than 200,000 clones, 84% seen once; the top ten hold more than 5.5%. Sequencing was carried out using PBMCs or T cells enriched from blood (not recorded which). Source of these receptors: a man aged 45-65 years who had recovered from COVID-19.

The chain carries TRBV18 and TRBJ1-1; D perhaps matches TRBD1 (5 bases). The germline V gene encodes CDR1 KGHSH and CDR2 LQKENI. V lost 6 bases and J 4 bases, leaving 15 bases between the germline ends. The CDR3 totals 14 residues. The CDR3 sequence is CASSSGGAGTEAFF. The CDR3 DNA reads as TGTGCCAGCTCTTCCGGAGGGGCCGGCACTGAAGCTTTCTTT.

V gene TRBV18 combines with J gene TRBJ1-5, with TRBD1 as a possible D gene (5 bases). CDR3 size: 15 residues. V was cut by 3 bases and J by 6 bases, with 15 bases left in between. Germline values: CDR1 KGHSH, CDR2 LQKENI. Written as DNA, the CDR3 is TGTGCCAGCTCACCTGGTCAGGGCAATCGTCAGCCCCAGCATTTT. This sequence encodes CASSPGQGNRQPQHF.

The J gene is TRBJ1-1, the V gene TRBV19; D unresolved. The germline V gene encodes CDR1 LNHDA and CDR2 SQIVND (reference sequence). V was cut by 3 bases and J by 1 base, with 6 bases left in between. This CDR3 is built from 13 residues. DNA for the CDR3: TGTGCCAGTAGTATTCCCGGGAACACTGAAGCTTTCTTT. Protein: CASSIPGNTEAFF. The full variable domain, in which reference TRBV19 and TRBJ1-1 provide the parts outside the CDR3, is DGGITQSPKYLFRKEGQNVTLSCEQNLNHDAMYWYRQDPGQGLRLIYYSQIVNDFQKGDIAEGYSVSREKKESFPLTVTSAQKNPTAFYLCASSIPGNTEAFFGQGTRLTVV.

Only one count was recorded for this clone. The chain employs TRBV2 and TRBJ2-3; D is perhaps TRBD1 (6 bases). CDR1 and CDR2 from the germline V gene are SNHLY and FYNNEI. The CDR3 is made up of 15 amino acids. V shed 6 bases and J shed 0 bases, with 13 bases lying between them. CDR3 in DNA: TGTGCCAGCAGCGAGGACAGATTGAGCACAGATACGCAGTATTTT. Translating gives CASSEDRLSTDTQYF.

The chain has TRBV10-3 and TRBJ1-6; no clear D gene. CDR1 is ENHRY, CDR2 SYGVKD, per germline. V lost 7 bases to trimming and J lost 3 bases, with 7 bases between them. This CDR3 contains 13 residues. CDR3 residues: CAINQDYNSPLHF. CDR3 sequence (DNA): TGTGCCATCAATCAGGACTATAATTCACCCCTCCACTTT.

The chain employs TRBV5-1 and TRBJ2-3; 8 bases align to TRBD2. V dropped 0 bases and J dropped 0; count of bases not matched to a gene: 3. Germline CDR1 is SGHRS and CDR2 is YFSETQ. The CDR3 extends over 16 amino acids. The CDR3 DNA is TGCGCCAGCAGCTTGGGGAGCGGGGGAAGCACAGATACGCAGTATTTT. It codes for CASSLGSGGSTDTQYF.

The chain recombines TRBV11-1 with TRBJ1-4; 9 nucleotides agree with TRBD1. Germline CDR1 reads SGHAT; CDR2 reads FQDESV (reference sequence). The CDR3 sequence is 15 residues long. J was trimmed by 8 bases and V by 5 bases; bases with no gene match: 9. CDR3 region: CASSHPGQGGEKLFF. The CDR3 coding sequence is TGTGCCAGCAGCCACCCGGGACAGGGTGGGGAAAAACTGTTTTTT.

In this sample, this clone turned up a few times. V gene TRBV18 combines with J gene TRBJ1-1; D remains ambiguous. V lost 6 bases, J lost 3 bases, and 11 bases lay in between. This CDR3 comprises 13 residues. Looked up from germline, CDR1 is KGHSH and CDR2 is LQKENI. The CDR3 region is CASSVTRDTEAFF. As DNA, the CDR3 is TGTGCCAGCTCCGTAACTAGGGACACTGAAGCTTTCTTT.

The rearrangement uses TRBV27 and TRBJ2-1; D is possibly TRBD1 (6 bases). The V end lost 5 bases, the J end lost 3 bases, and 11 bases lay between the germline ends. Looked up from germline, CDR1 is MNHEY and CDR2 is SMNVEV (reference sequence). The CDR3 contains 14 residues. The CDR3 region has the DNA TGTGCCAGCAGTGTACAGGGTGACTACAATGAGCAGTTCTTC. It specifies CASSVQGDYNEQFF.

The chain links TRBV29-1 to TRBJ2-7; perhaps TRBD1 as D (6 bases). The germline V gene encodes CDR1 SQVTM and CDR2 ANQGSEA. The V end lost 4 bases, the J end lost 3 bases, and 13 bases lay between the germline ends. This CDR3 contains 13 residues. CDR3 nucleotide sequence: TGCAGCGTTGTTCCAGAGGACAGCTACGAGCAGTACTTC. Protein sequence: CSVVPEDSYEQYF.

CDR3 sequence (DNA): TGTGCCAGCAGCTTGTTGGCAGAAAAGAACACTGAAGCTTTCTTT. As protein: CASSLLAEKNTEAFF. The gene calls are TRBV5-4 and TRBJ1-1; no reliable D call. Per germline, CDR1 SGHNT and CDR2 YYREEE (reference sequence). Trimming cost V 1 base and J 1 base, with 11 bases left between them. The CDR3 runs to 15 residues.

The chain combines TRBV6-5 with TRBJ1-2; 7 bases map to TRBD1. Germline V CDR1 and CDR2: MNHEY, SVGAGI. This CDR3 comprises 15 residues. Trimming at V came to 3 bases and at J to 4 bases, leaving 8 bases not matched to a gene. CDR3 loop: CASSYTAGQLYGYTF. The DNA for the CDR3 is TGTGCCAGCAGTTATACCGCGGGACAGCTCTATGGCTACACCTTC.

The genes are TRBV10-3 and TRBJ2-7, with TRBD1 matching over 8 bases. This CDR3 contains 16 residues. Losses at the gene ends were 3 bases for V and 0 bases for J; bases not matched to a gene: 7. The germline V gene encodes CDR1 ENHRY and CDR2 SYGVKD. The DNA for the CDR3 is TGTGCCATCAGTGAAACCGGGACAGGACCCTCCTACGAGCAGTACTTC. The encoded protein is CAISETGTGPSYEQYF.